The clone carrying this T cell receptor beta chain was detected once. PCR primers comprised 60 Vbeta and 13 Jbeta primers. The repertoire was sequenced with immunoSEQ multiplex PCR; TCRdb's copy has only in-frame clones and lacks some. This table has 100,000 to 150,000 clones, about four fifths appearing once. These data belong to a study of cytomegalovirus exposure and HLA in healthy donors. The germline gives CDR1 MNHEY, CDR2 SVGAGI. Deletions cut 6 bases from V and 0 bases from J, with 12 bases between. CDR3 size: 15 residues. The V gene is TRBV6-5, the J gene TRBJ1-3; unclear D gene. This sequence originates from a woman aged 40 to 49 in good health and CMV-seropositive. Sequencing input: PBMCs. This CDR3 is CASRRDNFSGNTIYF. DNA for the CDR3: TGTGCCAGCAGACGCGACAACTTCTCTGGAAACACCATATATTTT.